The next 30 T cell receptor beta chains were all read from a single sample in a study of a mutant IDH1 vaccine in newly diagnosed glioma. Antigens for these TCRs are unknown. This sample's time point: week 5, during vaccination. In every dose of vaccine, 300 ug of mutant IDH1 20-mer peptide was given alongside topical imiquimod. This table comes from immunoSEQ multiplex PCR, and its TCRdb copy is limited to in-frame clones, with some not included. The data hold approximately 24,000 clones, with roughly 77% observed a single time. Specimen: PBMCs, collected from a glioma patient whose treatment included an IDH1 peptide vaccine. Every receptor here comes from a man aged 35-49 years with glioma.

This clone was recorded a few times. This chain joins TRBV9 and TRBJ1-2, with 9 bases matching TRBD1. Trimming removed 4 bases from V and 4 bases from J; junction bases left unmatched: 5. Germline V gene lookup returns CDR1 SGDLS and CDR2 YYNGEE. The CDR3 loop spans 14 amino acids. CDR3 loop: CASSPGTGSYGYTF. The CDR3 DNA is TGTGCCAGCAGCCCCGGGACAGGGTCCTATGGCTACACCTTC.

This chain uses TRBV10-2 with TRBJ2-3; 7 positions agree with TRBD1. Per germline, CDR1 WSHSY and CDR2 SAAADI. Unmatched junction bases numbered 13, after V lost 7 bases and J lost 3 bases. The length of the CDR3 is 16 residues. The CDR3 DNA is TGCGCCAGCACCGTAGGGCAGGGGGTAAATACAGATACGCAGTATTTT. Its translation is CASTVGQGVNTDTQYF.

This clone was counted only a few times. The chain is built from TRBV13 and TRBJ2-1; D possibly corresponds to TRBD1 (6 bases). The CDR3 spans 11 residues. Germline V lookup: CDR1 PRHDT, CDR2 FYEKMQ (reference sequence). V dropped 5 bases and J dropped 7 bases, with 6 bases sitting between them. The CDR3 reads CASSQGNEQFF. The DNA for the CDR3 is TGTGCCAGCAGCCAGGGGAATGAGCAGTTCTTC.

CDR3 protein: CASTGETTDTQYF. The CDR3 DNA reads TGCGCCAGCACGGGTGAAACCACAGATACGCAGTATTTT. The J gene is TRBJ2-3, the V gene TRBV10-2; D uncertain. Germline values: CDR1 WSHSY, CDR2 SAAADI. V was pared by 7 bases and J by 2 bases, with 10 bases between. The CDR3 contains 13 residues.

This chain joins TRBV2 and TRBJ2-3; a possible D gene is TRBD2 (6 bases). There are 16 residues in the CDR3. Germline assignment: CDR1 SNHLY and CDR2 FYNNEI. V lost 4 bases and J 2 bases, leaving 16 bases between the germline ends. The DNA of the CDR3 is TGTGCCAGCAGTGCTCAGACTAGGACTTTCACAGATACGCAGTATTTT. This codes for CASSAQTRTFTDTQYF. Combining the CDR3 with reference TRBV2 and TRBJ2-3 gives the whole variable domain EPEVTQTPSHQVTQMGQEVILRCVPISNHLYFYWYRQILGQKVEFLVSFYNNEISEKSEIFDDQFSVERPDGSNFTLKIRSTKLEDSAMYFCASSAQTRTFTDTQYFGPGTRLTVL.

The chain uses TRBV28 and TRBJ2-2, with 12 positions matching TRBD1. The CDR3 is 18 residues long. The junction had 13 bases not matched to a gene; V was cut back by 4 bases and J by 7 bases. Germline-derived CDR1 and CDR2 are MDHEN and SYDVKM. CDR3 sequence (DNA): TGTGCCAGCAGTTCCACCGGGACAGGGGGCTTGCAGGACGGGGAGCTGTTTTTT. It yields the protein CASSSTGTGGLQDGELFF.

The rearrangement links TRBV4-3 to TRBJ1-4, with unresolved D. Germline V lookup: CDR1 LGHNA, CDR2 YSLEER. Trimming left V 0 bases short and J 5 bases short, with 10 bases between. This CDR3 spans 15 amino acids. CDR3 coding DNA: TGCGCCAGCAGCCAAGATACCAGGTTGAATGAAAAACTGTTTTTT. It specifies CASSQDTRLNEKLFF.

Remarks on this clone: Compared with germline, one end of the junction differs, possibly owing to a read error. The CDR3 coding sequence is TGTGCCAGCAGCCTAGGGGGGACTAGCTACGACGGGGAGACCCAGTACTTC. Translation: CASSLGGTSYDGETQYF. The chain combines TRBV13 with TRBJ2-5, with 9 bases fitting TRBD2. Per germline, CDR1 PRHDT and CDR2 FYEKMQ (reference sequence). The CDR3 length is 17 residues.

This chain's CDR3 is CASSRLAGDTDTQYF. For the CDR3, the DNA is TGTGCCAGTAGTAGACTAGCGGGAGACACAGATACGCAGTATTTT. The chain combines TRBV19 with TRBJ2-3; TRBD2 aligns across 12 bases. This CDR3 has 15 amino acids. J gave up 2 bases and V 4 bases, and 1 base lay outside the gene matches. The germline V gene has CDR1 LNHDA and CDR2 SQIVND (reference sequence).

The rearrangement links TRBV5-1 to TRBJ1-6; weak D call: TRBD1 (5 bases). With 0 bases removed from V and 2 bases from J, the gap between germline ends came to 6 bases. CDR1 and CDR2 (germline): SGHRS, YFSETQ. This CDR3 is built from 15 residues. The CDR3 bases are TGCGCCAGCAGCTTGGAGGGGACCTATAATTCACCCCTCCACTTT. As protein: CASSLEGTYNSPLHF.

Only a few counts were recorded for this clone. The DNA for the CDR3 is TGTGCCAGCACCTATGGACTAGCACGATCCTACGAGCAGTACTTC. It is translated as CASTYGLARSYEQYF. The chain carries TRBV6-1 and TRBJ2-7; 8 nucleotides match TRBD2. There are 15 residues in the CDR3. Looked up from germline, CDR1 is MNHNS and CDR2 is SASEGT. V shed 7 bases and J 1 base; nucleotides not matched to a gene: 9.

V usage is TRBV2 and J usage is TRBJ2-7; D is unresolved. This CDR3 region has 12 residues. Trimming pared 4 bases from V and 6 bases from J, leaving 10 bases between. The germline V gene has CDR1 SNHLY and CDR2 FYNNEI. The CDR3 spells CASSVGPAEQYF. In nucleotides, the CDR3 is TGTGCCAGCAGTGTAGGGCCAGCCGAGCAGTACTTC.

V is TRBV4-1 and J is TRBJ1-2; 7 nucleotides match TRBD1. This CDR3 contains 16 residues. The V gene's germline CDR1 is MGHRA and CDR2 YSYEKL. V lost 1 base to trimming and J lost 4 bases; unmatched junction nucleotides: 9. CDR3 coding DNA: TGCGCCAGCAGCCAAGGTGGAAGGGGGCAGGTCTATGGCTACACCTTC. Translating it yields CASSQGGRGQVYGYTF.

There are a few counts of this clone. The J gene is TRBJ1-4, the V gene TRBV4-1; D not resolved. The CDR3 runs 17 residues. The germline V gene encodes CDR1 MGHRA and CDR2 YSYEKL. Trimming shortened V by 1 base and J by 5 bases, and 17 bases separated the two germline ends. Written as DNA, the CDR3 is TGCGCCAGCAGCCAAGTCGGGCAATCGATCACGAATGAAAAACTGTTTTTT. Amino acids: CASSQVGQSITNEKLFF.

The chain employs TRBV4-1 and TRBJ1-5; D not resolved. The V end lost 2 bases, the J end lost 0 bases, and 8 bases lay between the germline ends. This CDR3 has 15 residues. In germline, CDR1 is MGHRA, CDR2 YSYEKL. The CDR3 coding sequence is TGCGCCAGCAGCCAATACAGCAATAGCAATCAGCCCCAGCATTTT. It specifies CASSQYSNSNQPQHF.

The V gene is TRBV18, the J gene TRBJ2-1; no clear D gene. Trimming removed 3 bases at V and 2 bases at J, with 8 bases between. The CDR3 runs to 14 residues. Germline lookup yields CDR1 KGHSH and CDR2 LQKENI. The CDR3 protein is CASSPGVTYNEQFF. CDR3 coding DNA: TGTGCCAGCTCACCCGGAGTAACCTACAATGAGCAGTTCTTC.

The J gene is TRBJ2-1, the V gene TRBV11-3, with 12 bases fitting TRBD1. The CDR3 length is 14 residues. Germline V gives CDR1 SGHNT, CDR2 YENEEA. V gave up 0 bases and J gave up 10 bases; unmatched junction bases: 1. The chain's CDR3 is CASSLEGTGGEQFF. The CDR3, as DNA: TGTGCCAGCAGCTTAGAAGGGACAGGGGGCGAGCAGTTCTTC.

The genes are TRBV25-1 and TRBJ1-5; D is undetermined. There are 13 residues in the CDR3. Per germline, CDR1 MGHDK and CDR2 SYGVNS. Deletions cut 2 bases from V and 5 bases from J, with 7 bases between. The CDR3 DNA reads TGTGCCAGCAGTGAAGGGCGTGATCAGCCCCAGCATTTT. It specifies CASSEGRDQPQHF.

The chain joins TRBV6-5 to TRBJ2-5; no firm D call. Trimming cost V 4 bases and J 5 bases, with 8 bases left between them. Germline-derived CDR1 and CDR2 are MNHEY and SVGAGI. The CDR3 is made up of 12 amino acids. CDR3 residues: CASSLSRETQYF. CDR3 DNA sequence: TGTGCCAGCAGTTTATCCCGGGAGACCCAGTACTTC.

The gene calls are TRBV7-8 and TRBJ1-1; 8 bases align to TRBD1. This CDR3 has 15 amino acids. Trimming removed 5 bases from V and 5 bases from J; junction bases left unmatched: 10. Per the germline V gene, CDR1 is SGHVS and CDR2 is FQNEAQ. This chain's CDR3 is CASSLEARGLTEAFF. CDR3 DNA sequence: TGTGCCAGCAGCCTCGAGGCCAGGGGGCTTACTGAAGCTTTCTTT.

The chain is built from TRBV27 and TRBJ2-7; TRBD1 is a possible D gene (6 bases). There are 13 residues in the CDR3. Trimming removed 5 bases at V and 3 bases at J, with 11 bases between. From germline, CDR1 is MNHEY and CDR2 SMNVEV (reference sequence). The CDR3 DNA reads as TGTGCCAGCAGTCCGGAACAGGGCTACGAGCAGTACTTC. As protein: CASSPEQGYEQYF.

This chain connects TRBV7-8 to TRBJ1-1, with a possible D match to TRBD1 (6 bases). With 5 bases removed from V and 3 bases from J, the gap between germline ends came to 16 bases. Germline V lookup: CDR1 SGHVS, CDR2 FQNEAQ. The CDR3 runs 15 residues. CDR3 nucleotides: TGTGCCAGCAGCATAGGACAGCCTAAGGACACTGAAGCTTTCTTT. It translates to CASSIGQPKDTEAFF.

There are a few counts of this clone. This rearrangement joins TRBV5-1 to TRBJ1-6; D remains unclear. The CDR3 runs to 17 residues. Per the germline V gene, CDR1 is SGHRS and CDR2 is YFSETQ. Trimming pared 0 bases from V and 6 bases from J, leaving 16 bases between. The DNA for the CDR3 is TGCGCCAGCAGCTTGGATTATCGAACAAACACTAATTCACCCCTCCACTTT. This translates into CASSLDYRTNTNSPLHF.

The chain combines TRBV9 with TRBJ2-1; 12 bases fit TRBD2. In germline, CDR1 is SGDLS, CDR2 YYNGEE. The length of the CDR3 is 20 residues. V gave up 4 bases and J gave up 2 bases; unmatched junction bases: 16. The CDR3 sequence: CASSPRRASGRAVPYNEQFF. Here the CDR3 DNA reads TGTGCCAGCAGCCCCCGTAGGGCTAGCGGGAGGGCCGTACCCTACAATGAGCAGTTCTTC.

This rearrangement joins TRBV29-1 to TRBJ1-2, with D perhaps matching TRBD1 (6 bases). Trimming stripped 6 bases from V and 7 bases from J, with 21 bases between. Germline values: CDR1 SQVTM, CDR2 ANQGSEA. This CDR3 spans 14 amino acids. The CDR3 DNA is TGCAGCGTCCAAGGGGGTCCGGGGGCAGGTGGCTACACCTTC. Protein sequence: CSVQGGPGAGGYTF.

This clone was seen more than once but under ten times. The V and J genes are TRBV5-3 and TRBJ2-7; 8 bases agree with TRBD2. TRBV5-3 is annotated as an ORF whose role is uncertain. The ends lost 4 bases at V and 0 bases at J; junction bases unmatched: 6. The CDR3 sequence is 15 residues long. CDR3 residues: CARSHPLADSYEQYV. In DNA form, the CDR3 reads TGTGCCAGAAGCCACCCACTAGCGGACTCCTACGAGCAGTACGTC.

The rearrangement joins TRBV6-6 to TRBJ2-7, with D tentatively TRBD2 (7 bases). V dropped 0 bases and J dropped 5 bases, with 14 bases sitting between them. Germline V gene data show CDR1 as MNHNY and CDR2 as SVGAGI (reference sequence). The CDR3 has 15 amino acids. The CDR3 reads CASSYSIQGGDEQYV. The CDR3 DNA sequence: TGTGCCAGCAGTTACTCGATACAGGGAGGGGACGAGCAGTACGTC.

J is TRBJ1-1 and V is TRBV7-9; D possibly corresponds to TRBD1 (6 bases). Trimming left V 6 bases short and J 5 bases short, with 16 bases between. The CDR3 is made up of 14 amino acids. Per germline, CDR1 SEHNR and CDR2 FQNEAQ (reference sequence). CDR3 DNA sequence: TGTGCCAGCAGGGGGGGCCTCCGGGGAACTGAAGCTTTCTTT. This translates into CASRGGLRGTEAFF.

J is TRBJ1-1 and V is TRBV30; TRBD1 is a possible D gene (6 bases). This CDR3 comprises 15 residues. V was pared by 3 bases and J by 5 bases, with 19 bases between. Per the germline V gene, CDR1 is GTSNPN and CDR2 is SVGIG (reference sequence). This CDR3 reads CAWRVLRGRVTEAFF. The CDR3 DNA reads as TGTGCCTGGAGGGTTCTCCGGGGGCGCGTGACTGAAGCTTTCTTT.

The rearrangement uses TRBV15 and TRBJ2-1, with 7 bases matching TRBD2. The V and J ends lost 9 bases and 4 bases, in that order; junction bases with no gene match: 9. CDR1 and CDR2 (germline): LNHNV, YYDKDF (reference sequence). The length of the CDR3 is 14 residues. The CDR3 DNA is TGTGCCACGACAAGCGGGGAGGAGTACAATGAGCAGTTCTTC. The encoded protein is CATTSGEEYNEQFF.